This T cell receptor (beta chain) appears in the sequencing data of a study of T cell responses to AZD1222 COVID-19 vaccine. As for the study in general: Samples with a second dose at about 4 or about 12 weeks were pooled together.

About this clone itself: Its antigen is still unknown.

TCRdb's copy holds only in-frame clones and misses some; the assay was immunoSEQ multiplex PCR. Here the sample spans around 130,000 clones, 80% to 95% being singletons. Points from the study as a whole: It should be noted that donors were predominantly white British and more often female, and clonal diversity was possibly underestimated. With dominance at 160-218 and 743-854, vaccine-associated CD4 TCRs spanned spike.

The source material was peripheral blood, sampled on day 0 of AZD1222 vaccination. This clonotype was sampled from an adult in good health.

For the CDR3, the DNA is TGTGCCAGCAGCTTGGCGAGTCAGCCCCAGCATTTT. Protein: CASSLASQPQHF. This rearrangement joins TRBV5-6 to TRBJ1-5, with D unresolved. The CDR3 has 12 residues. Looked up from germline, CDR1 is SGHDT and CDR2 is YYEEEE. The V end was cut by 0 bases, the J end by 6 bases, with 4 bases between.